This T cell receptor beta chain was documented in a study of OX40 agonist ivuxolimab in advanced cancers. In the study overall: Clinicians treated patients with ivuxolimab, an agonistic anti-OX40 (CD134) antibody. Study-level points and caveats: At 0.1-3.0 mg/kg, partial responders had clonal expansion among the lowest observed. At 0.1 to 3.0 mg/kg and by week 6, CD4+ and CD8+ T cells in the blood had expanded clonally.

Germline CDR1 WNHNN, CDR2 SYGVQD (reference sequence). This CDR3 is 15 amino acids long. V lost 3 bases and J lost 6; bases outside the gene matches: 7. On this clone itself: Its target is not known.

Assay used: immunoSEQ multiplex PCR; TCRdb lists only in-frame clones, some missing. The sample comprises approximately 44,000 clones, more than 70% of which are singletons, and just over 5% rests with the top ten. Sampling of blood occurred at baseline, cycle 4 day 1, and cycle 7 day 1. The clonotype comes from an adult with an advanced solid tumor such as melanoma, head and neck, liver or kidney cancer. Sequences were derived from CD4+ or CD8+ T cells sorted from blood, sampled in a trial of the OX40 agonist ivuxolimab. The genes are TRBV10-1 and TRBJ2-3; 9 bases line up with TRBD2. CDR3 residues: CASSDQREVTDTQYF. DNA for the CDR3: TGCGCCAGCAGTGACCAGCGGGAGGTGACGGATACGCAGTATTTT.